This T cell receptor beta chain was obtained from a study of control samples from healthy donors and cancer patients. For this clone: The sample contains more than one DNA sequence encoding this CDR3.

The length of the CDR3 is 11 residues. Per germline, CDR1 KGHSH and CDR2 LQKENI. V lost 3 bases and J 3 bases, leaving 2 bases between the germline ends. Clones were read by immunoSEQ multiplex PCR, and TCRdb kept only the in-frame ones, dropping some. The sample holds roughly 150,000 clones, around 86% seen once. Input material: blood. This chain uses TRBV18 with TRBJ2-5; unclear D gene. The receptor was isolated from a man in his thirties or forties in good health. In DNA, the CDR3 is TGTGCCAGCTCACCCAAAGAGACCCAGTACTTC. Protein sequence: CASSPKETQYF.